Listed here are 4 T cell receptor beta chains from one sample, sequenced in a study of T cell responses to AZD1222 COVID-19 vaccine. This table comes from immunoSEQ multiplex PCR, and its TCRdb copy is limited to in-frame clones, with some not included. The top ten hold about 2% of the sample, which has approximately 150,000 clones, approximately 91% seen once. The material was peripheral blood, obtained 28 days after the second AZD1222 dose. The receptors shown here come from an adult who received the AZD1222 COVID-19 vaccine.

The chain's CDR3 is CASSISPGTSRGNIQYF. The CDR3, as DNA: TGTGCCAGTAGTATATCTCCCGGGACGTCTCGCGGAAACATTCAGTACTTC. The rearrangement links TRBV19 to TRBJ2-4, with D perhaps assigned TRBD1 or TRBD2 (5 bases each). The germline gives CDR1 LNHDA, CDR2 SQIVND (reference sequence). V was shortened by 2 bases and J by 6 bases, with 20 bases between the two germline ends. This CDR3 comprises 17 residues. The variable domain in full, completed from reference TRBV19 and TRBJ2-4, reads DGGITQSPKYLFRKEGQNVTLSCEQNLNHDAMYWYRQDPGQGLRLIYYSQIVNDFQKGDIAEGYSVSREKKESFPLTVTSAQKNPTAFYLCASSISPGTSRGNIQYFGAGTRLSVL.

This sequence joins TRBV23-1 and TRBJ1-1; perhaps TRBD1 as D (6 bases). TRBV23-1 counts as an open reading frame of uncertain function. The V end was cut by 2 bases, the J end by 0 bases, with 19 bases between. The CDR3 consists of 18 residues. Here the CDR3 DNA reads TGCGCCAGCAGTCAACCCCGGGGGCTCAAATACATGAACACTGAAGCTTTCTTT. It is translated as CASSQPRGLKYMNTEAFF.

The chain is built from TRBV5-8 and TRBJ2-2, with 7 bases matching TRBD2. V was clipped by 2 bases and J by 4 bases; unmatched bases: 8. CDR3 length: 16 amino acids. Germline CDR1 is SGHTS and CDR2 is YDEGEE. The CDR3 DNA sequence: TGTGCCAGCAGCTTTTACGGGGGGAGAGCCACCGGGGAGCTGTTTTTT. This translates into CASSFYGGRATGELFF. Full variable domain (missing parts from reference TRBV5-8 and TRBJ2-2): EAGVTQSPTHLIKTRGQQATLRCSPISGHTSVYWYQQALGLGLQFLLWYDEGEERNRGNFPPRFSGRQFPNYSSELNVNALELEDSALYLCASSFYGGRATGELFFGEGSRLTVL.

The table lists this clone with a count of one. V usage is TRBV5-6 and J usage is TRBJ1-3; 7 bases agree with TRBD1. The germline V gene encodes CDR1 SGHDT and CDR2 YYEEEE. CDR3 length equals 14 residues. V trimming: 5 bases; J trimming: 5 bases; junction bases outside the gene matches: 7. CDR3 DNA sequence: TGTGCCAGCAGACTACAGGGGAGTAGAAACACCATATATTTT. It translates to CASRLQGSRNTIYF.